A single count supports the clone carrying this T cell receptor beta chain. All enrollees were about 18 to 100 years old and from some 24 US areas. Assignment of participants to cohorts was predicated upon participant-reported clinical history. The data stem from a study of blood T cell repertoires in COVID-19. In the study overall: Material from acute and convalescent COVID-19 was sourced from the United States, Italy and Spain. Sample material is recorded as cDNA or gDNA derived from T cells, B-cell-depleted T cells, or PBMCs.

Only in-frame clones appear in the TCRdb table, and some are missing; sequencing was by immunoSEQ multiplex PCR. The sample records 220,000 or so clones, 75% to 90% being singletons. The trim removed 3 bases at V and 9 bases at J, leaving 11 bases unmatched. The CDR3 loop spans 15 amino acids. Germline CDR1 reads KGHDR; CDR2 reads SFDVKD. The TCR comes from a woman between 18 and 30 years old in a cohort exposed to, infected with or recovered from COVID-19 (not recorded which). Sequencing used PBMCs or T cells enriched from blood (not recorded which). The gene calls are TRBV24-1 and TRBJ1-2, with 8 positions matching TRBD1. DNA of the CDR3: TGTGCCACCAGTGATACAGGGGGTAAGGGGTCGCGCTACACCTTC. Translating gives CATSDTGGKGSRYTF.